This T cell receptor (beta chain) was captured in a study of Ad26.COV2.S vaccination and SARS-CoV-2 variants. Regarding the study as a whole: Breadth of non-spike TCRs did not differ between vaccinees and placebo recipients. Overall T cell responses may have been underestimated by the analyses of TCR breadth and depth.

The CDR3 loop spans 14 amino acids. V gave up 1 base and J gave up 5 bases, with 12 bases separating them. Germline V gene data show CDR1 as SGDLS and CDR2 as YYNGEE. On this clone itself: Antigen unknown.

The data were produced by immunoSEQ multiplex PCR, yet TCRdb's version contains in-frame clones alone and is incomplete. The sample has about 350,000 clones; 70% to 90% are singletons. Treatment defined: about 20 received Ad26.COV2.S at low or high dose, single or two shots; five or six received placebo; per-sample allocation not given. Sampling happened 63 days after the first vaccine or placebo injection. In Boston, the donor was an adult between 18-55 years of age. The sequenced sample was peripheral blood, obtained in a trial of Ad26.COV2.S vaccine versus placebo. The clonotype comes from a person between 18 and 65 years old who received the Ad26.COV2.S COVID-19 vaccine or a placebo. The chain recombines TRBV9 with TRBJ1-1; D is perhaps TRBD1 (5 bases). The CDR3 region is CASSVLGVPTEAFF. The CDR3 coding sequence is TGTGCCAGCAGCGTATTAGGGGTTCCGACTGAAGCTTTCTTT.